Shown below are 8 T cell receptor beta chains from a single sample sequenced in a study of T-cell memory formation after mild COVID-19. TCRdb redid the calling of the 5' RACE reads with MiXCR, one entry per CDR3 protein. Of roughly 600,000 distinct CDR3 sequences detected, roughly 18% appear once; the ten largest clones hold about 11%. The sample was PBMCs or a T cell subset sorted from them (not recorded which). The receptor source for this set is an adult woman who had mild COVID-19 (a few samples of this study predate the infection). Cell type and time point are not known.

This clonotype has a single count. This chain uses TRBV2 with TRBJ2-7; the match to TRBD1 covers 9 bases. CDR3 length equals 17 residues. V shed 4 bases, J shed 0 bases, and the junction held 10 bases outside the gene matches. Germline-derived CDR1 and CDR2 are SNHLY and FYNNEI. CDR3 amino acids: CASSVNRGTGTSYEQYF. The CDR3 DNA sequence: TGTGCCAGCAGTGTAAACAGGGGGACAGGGACCTCCTACGAGCAGTACTTC.

This clonotype has more than one count but fewer than ten. The chain combines TRBV2 with TRBJ2-5; D not resolved. Trimming took 6 bases from V and 0 from J, leaving 8 bases between them. CDR3 length: 13 residues. Germline V gene data show CDR1 as SNHLY and CDR2 as FYNNEI. The CDR3 region is CASRGYNQETQYF. In nucleotides, the CDR3 is TGTGCCAGCAGAGGGTATAACCAAGAGACCCAGTACTTC. Filled out from reference TRBV2 and TRBJ2-5, the complete variable domain reads EPEVTQTPSHQVTQMGQEVILRCVPISNHLYFYWYRQILGQKVEFLVSFYNNEISEKSEIFDDQFSVERPDGSNFTLKIRSTKLEDSAMYFCASRGYNQETQYFGPGTRLLVL.

The table lists this clonotype with a few counts. This chain uses TRBV20-1 with TRBJ2-1; 14 bases map to TRBD2. The CDR3 consists of 15 residues. V shed 1 base and J 8 bases; nucleotides not matched to a gene: 4. Germline CDR1 and CDR2: DFQATT and SNEGSKA (reference sequence). Here the CDR3 reads CSARGLAGGPHEQFF. As DNA, the CDR3 is TGCAGTGCTAGAGGACTAGCGGGAGGGCCCCATGAGCAGTTCTTC.

This chain joins TRBV4-3 and TRBJ2-1, with 8 bases lining up with TRBD2. Germline assignment: CDR1 LGHNA and CDR2 YSLEER. The V and J ends lost 4 bases and 1 base, in that order; junction bases with no gene match: 6. The CDR3 has 16 amino acids. CDR3 region: CASSLTTSGSYNEQFF. The CDR3, as DNA: TGCGCCAGCAGCCTTACAACTAGCGGATCCTACAATGAGCAGTTCTTC.

The DNA for the CDR3 is TGTGCCAGCAGTTATGGGGCCTGGGGTCAGCCCCAGCATTTT. It is translated as CASSYGAWGQPQHF. The chain has TRBV6-2 or TRBV6-3 and TRBJ1-5; D might be TRBD1 (5 bases). The germline CDR1 and CDR2 sequences are MNHEY and SVGEGT. Trimming took off 3 bases at V and 6 bases at J, with 12 bases between the two ends. This CDR3 has 14 residues.

This clonotype turned up a few times. V is TRBV20-1 and J is TRBJ2-5, with 10 bases aligning to TRBD2. Trimming cost V 6 bases and J 2 bases; bases outside gene matches: 12. CDR1 is DFQATT and CDR2 is SNEGSKA in the germline V gene (reference sequence). CDR3 length: 16 amino acids. CDR3 residues: CSARPTSGTPQETQYF. The CDR3, as DNA: TGCAGTGCGAGGCCAACTAGCGGGACCCCTCAAGAGACCCAGTACTTC.

The chain employs TRBV6-6 and TRBJ1-5; 8 positions agree with TRBD1. After removal of 3 bases from V and 10 bases from J, the junction contained 14 bases not matched to a gene. The germline V gene encodes CDR1 MNHNY and CDR2 SVGAGI (reference sequence). The CDR3 runs to 16 residues. CDR3 residues: CASSYSAGGLNLPQHF. In nucleotides, the CDR3 is TGTGCCAGCAGTTATTCGGCAGGGGGCTTGAATCTTCCCCAGCATTTT.

The chain couples TRBV12-3 or TRBV12-4 to TRBJ2-7; D remains ambiguous. Trimming stripped 5 bases from V and 3 bases from J, with 8 bases between. The CDR3 covers 12 residues. The CDR3 coding sequence is TGTGCCAGCAGTCATATCATCTACGAGCAGTACTTC. It specifies CASSHIIYEQYF.